Below are 18 T cell receptor beta chains sequenced from a single sample in a study of T cells in Graves' hyperthyroidism and ophthalmopathy. TCR beta CDR3 sequences were amplified from RNA transcripts. With the HTBI primer set, the TCR CDR3 went through a first round of RT-PCR. TCRdb independently ran MiXCR on the multiplex PCR reads; one entry per CDR3 protein. The data show roughly 400,000 distinct CDR3 sequences, around 14% seen once. Sequencing was performed on blood. The receptors were sampled from a woman younger than 35 with Graves' hyperthyroidism that later progressed to Graves' ophthalmopathy.

This clonotype showed up many times. The chain joins TRBV28 to TRBJ2-7; D is possibly TRBD1 or TRBD2 (5 bases each). Germline loops: CDR1 MDHEN, CDR2 SYDVKM. The V and J ends lost 4 bases and 2 bases respectively, with 12 bases between them. CDR3 length: 14 residues. In DNA, the CDR3 is TGTGCCAGCAGTTCCGAGGGGAGAACCTACGAGCAGTACTTC. Amino acid sequence: CASSSEGRTYEQYF.

This clonotype was detected many times. The chain joins TRBV2 to TRBJ1-4; weak D call: TRBD1 (5 bases). Germline V gives CDR1 SNHLY, CDR2 FYNNEI. Between the trimmed V and J ends, which lost 6 bases and 8 bases, there was a span of 19 bases. CDR3 length: 15 residues. The CDR3: CASRWGGQGDEKLFF. The CDR3 region has the DNA TGTGCCAGCAGATGGGGAGGTCAGGGCGACGAAAAACTGTTTTTT.

This clonotype was seen repeatedly, ten times or more. The chain combines TRBV7-3 with TRBJ2-2, with D possibly matching TRBD2 (5 bases). Germline V gene lookup returns CDR1 SGHTA and CDR2 FQGTGA. This CDR3 is built from 16 residues. The germline V and J ends were trimmed by 3 bases and 3 bases, with 14 bases remaining between them. This CDR3 reads CASSFLAPRDTGELFF. For the CDR3, the DNA is TGTGCCAGCAGCTTCTTAGCCCCGCGGGACACCGGGGAGCTGTTTTTT.

The rearrangement uses TRBV7-8 and TRBJ2-4, with 7 bases matching TRBD2. The CDR3 is 18 residues long. The J segment lost 6 bases and the V segment lost 4 bases, leaving 18 bases of the junction unmatched. Per germline, CDR1 SGHVS and CDR2 FQNEAQ. The CDR3 is CASSSPGGWQGGGNIQYF. CDR3 coding DNA: TGTGCCAGCAGCTCCCCGGGGGGTTGGCAGGGCGGAGGAAACATTCAGTACTTC.

This chain uses TRBV4-2 with TRBJ1-4; no firm D call. Germline CDR1 is LGHNA and CDR2 is YNFKEQ. Trimming shortened V by 0 bases and J by 4 bases, and 9 bases separated the two germline ends. The CDR3 consists of 15 residues. The chain's CDR3 is CASSQERLINEKLFF. CDR3 coding DNA: TGTGCCAGCAGCCAAGAGAGACTGATTAATGAAAAACTGTTTTTT.

This clonotype was detected once. This CDR3 is CAWSVDRGAGYTF. In DNA form, the CDR3 reads TGTGCCTGGAGTGTAGATAGGGGGGCTGGCTACACCTTC. The chain employs TRBV30 and TRBJ1-2; perhaps TRBD1 as D (6 bases). Trimming shortened V by 0 bases and J by 7 bases, and 12 bases separated the two germline ends. The CDR3 extends over 13 amino acids. Germline CDR1 reads GTSNPN; CDR2 reads SVGIG (reference sequence).

This clonotype occurred a few times. The chain has TRBV11-3 and TRBJ2-3; D uncertain. The CDR3 has 11 amino acids. The germline V gene has CDR1 SGHNT and CDR2 YENEEA. V dropped 1 base and J dropped 14 bases, with 10 bases sitting between them. CDR3 sequence: CASSLVIRLYF. DNA of the CDR3: TGTGCCAGCAGCTTAGTAATCCGATTGTATTTT.

This clonotype was detected ten times or more. The chain employs TRBV7-3 and TRBJ2-5, with TRBD2 identical over 16 bases. The V gene end was trimmed by 1 base and the J gene end by 5 bases; junction bases not matched to a gene: 7. The CDR3 covers 18 residues. The germline CDR1 and CDR2 sequences are SGHTA and FQGTGA. CDR3 in amino acids: CASSLRGGTSGRAETQYF. CDR3 coding DNA: TGTGCCAGCAGCTTAAGGGGGGGGACTAGCGGGAGGGCCGAGACCCAGTACTTC.

This clonotype was detected only a few times. The chain couples TRBV20-1 to TRBJ2-1; TRBD2 matches at 9 bases. The V and J ends lost 3 bases and 6 bases, in that order; junction bases with no gene match: 12. The CDR3 spans 16 residues. CDR1 is DFQATT, CDR2 SNEGSKA, per germline (reference sequence). The CDR3 nucleotides read TGCAGTGCTAGGGACAAGACTAGCGGCAGACCCAATGAGCAGTTCTTC. As protein: CSARDKTSGRPNEQFF.

The table lists this clonotype with a few counts. The chain uses TRBV7-9 and TRBJ2-5, with 11 bases lining up with TRBD1. The ends lost 5 bases at V and 4 bases at J; junction bases unmatched: 6. CDR1 is SEHNR, CDR2 FQNEAQ, per germline (reference sequence). This CDR3 comprises 15 residues. The CDR3, as DNA: TGTGCCAGCAGCGCTTCCGGGACAGGGGGAGAGACCCAGTACTTC. Residues: CASSASGTGGETQYF.

This clonotype was observed at least ten times. J is TRBJ2-7 and V is TRBV27, with 12 bases lining up with TRBD2. The CDR3 is 13 residues long. The germline CDR1 and CDR2 sequences are MNHEY and SMNVEV (reference sequence). After removal of 6 bases from V and 5 bases from J, the junction contained 2 bases not matched to a gene. CDR3 loop: CASRRLAGDEQYF. The CDR3 coding sequence is TGTGCCAGCAGAAGACTAGCGGGAGACGAGCAGTACTTC.

This clonotype came up a few times. V gene TRBV28 combines with J gene TRBJ2-3, with 10 positions matching TRBD2. Germline CDR1 reads MDHEN; CDR2 reads SYDVKM. V shed 1 base, J shed 3 bases, and the junction held 4 bases outside the gene matches. The CDR3 runs to 16 residues. The CDR3 coding sequence is TGTGCCAGCAGTTTATATCCTAGCGGGAGAACAGATACGCAGTATTTT. Translated: CASSLYPSGRTDTQYF.

Turning to this clonotype: A much larger clone lies one base from this, so it may be a read error. CDR3 coding DNA: TGTACCAGCAGCCCCCGGGGGTCTTGGGAGCAGTACTTC. As protein: CTSSPRGSWEQYF. The chain uses TRBV9 and TRBJ2-7; tentative D call: TRBD2 (6 bases). CDR1 is SGDLS, CDR2 YYNGEE, per germline. This CDR3 region has 13 residues.

The table lists this clonotype with a few counts. V usage is TRBV18 and J usage is TRBJ2-7, with D uncertain. CDR3 length: 13 amino acids. The V end was cut by 2 bases, the J end by 0 bases, with 5 bases between. Germline V gene sequence: CDR1 KGHSH, CDR2 LQKENI. The DNA for the CDR3 is TGTGCCAGCTCACCAGGGGTCTCCTACGAGCAGTACTTC. Its translation is CASSPGVSYEQYF. Supplemented by reference TRBV18 and TRBJ2-7, the full variable domain reads NAGVMQNPRHLVRRRGQEARLRCSPMKGHSHVYWYRQLPEEGLKFMVYLQKENIIDESGMPKERFSAEFPKEGPSILRIQQVVRGDSAAYFCASSPGVSYEQYFGPGTRLTVT.

This clonotype was detected many times. The chain has TRBV20-1 and TRBJ1-4; 9 nucleotides align to TRBD1. The V and J ends lost 4 bases and 5 bases, in that order; junction bases with no gene match: 17. In germline, CDR1 is DFQATT, CDR2 SNEGSKA (reference sequence). The CDR3 is made up of 18 amino acids. The CDR3 protein is CSAITGGASLWVNEKLFF. The CDR3 DNA follows: TGCAGTGCTATAACAGGGGGCGCTTCTTTATGGGTCAATGAAAAACTGTTTTTT.

V and J are TRBV7-9 and TRBJ2-7; 9 bases line up with TRBD2. The CDR3 runs to 19 residues. Unmatched junction bases numbered 24, after V lost 5 bases and J lost 7 bases. Germline CDR1 and CDR2: SEHNR and FQNEAQ (reference sequence). CDR3 sequence reads: CASSSLLIGAGGQWEEQYF. The CDR3 DNA follows: TGTGCCAGCAGCAGTTTACTGATCGGAGCGGGAGGCCAATGGGAAGAGCAGTACTTC.

The gene calls are TRBV12-5 and TRBJ2-1, with unresolved D. The CDR3 consists of 11 residues. Germline values: CDR1 LGHNT, CDR2 FRNRAP. V shed 6 bases and J shed 9 bases, with 9 bases lying between them. As DNA, the CDR3 is TGTGCTAGTGGGGCAATGGGTGAGCAGTTCTTC. This translates into CASGAMGEQFF.

This clonotype was seen at least ten times. V usage is TRBV28 and J usage is TRBJ1-2, with D unclear. Germline CDR1 and CDR2: MDHEN and SYDVKM. Between the trimmed V and J ends, which lost 2 bases and 0 bases, there was a span of 10 bases. The CDR3 runs to 15 residues. The CDR3 nucleotides are TGTGCCAGCAGTTTACCATTGTACTCTAACTATGGCTACACCTTC. It translates to CASSLPLYSNYGYTF.